This is a list of T cell receptor beta chains from one sample in a study of tumor-infiltrating lymphocytes in primary liver carcinoma. Each CDR3 protein gets one entry after TCRdb re-called the multiplex PCR reads with MiXCR. The table has approximately 92,000 distinct CDR3 sequences, approximately 71% seen once; the top ten hold 9.5%. Material for sequencing was liver tumor tissue from sampling region 5. The receptors were gathered from a woman aged 60-70 years with primary liver carcinoma and hepatitis B virus infection. Each CDR3 is given with its conserved first and last residue. The D gene is left open where the match is weak. Clone size, where shown, is once, few, many, or a class for clones that have expanded.

>TRBJ2-3|TRBV12-3/TRBV12-4|15|.|.
TGTGCCAGCAGTTTAGATTTCGGGGGCACAGATATGCAGTATTTT
CASSLDFGGTDMQYF
>TRBJ1-5|TRBV2|13|.|TRBD1
TGTGTCAGCAGTGAGGGGGGACAGACTCCCCAGCATTTT
CVSSEGGQTPQHF
>TRBJ1-2|TRBV6-6|15|.|TRBD1
TGTGCCAGCAGTTCCCCGGGGACAGGGAAGGGTGGCTACATCTTC
CASSSPGTGKGGYIF
>TRBJ1-2|TRBV20-1|14|.|.
TGCAGCGCTAACCCCGTGACTTCTAACTATGGCTACACCTTC
CSANPVTSNYGYTF
>TRBJ2-1|TRBV28|16|.|TRBD2
TGTGCCAGCGGCCTCTTCGGCGGGAGTCTTCGTAATGAGCAGTTATTC
CASGLFGGSLRNEQLF
>TRBJ2-3|TRBV12-3/TRBV12-4|15|.|.
TGTGACAGCAGCCACGGACAGATTAGCACAGATACGCAGTATTTT
CDSSHGQISTDTQYF
>TRBJ2-3|TRBV11-2|15|.|TRBD2
TGCGCCAGCAGCTCGCGGGAGGGGGGCGCAGATACGCAGTATTTT
CASSSREGGADTQYF
>TRBJ1-5|TRBV28|13|many|TRBD1
TGTGCCAGCAGCATACAGGGGGTTCAGCCCCAGCATTTT
CASSIQGVQPQHF
>TRBJ2-1|TRBV11-3|17|.|.
TGTGTCAGCAGCTTACGTCGGGGGAAGTGGGGTGTCGATGAGCAGTTCTTC
CVSSLRRGKWGVDEQFF
>TRBJ1-1|TRBV11-2|13|.|.
TGTGCCAGGAGCTTCAGAGTGGAAGGGGAAGCTTTCTTT
CARSFRVEGEAFF
>TRBJ2-1|TRBV28|12|.|.
TGTGACACCGCACGGGGGAGTCGGAAGCAATTCTTC
CDTARGSRKQFF
>TRBJ2-1|TRBV7-8|17|.|TRBD2
TGTGCCAACAGCTTCGGTTCCGGGACTAGCGGTCACAATGAGCAGTTCTTC
CANSFGSGTSGHNEQFF
>TRBJ2-1|TRBV14|14|many|TRBD1
TGTGCCAGCAGCCCCCTGGGACAGGGATACGAGCAGTTCTTC
CASSPLGQGYEQFF
>TRBJ2-7|TRBV30|12|.|.
TGCGCCTGGTGTGACAGAGCCTACGAGCCGTACTTC
CAWCDRAYEPYF
>TRBJ2-3|TRBV5-1|15|many|TRBD2
TGCGCCAGCAGCTCCTCCGGGACTAACACAGATACGCAGTATTTT
CASSSSGTNTDTQYF